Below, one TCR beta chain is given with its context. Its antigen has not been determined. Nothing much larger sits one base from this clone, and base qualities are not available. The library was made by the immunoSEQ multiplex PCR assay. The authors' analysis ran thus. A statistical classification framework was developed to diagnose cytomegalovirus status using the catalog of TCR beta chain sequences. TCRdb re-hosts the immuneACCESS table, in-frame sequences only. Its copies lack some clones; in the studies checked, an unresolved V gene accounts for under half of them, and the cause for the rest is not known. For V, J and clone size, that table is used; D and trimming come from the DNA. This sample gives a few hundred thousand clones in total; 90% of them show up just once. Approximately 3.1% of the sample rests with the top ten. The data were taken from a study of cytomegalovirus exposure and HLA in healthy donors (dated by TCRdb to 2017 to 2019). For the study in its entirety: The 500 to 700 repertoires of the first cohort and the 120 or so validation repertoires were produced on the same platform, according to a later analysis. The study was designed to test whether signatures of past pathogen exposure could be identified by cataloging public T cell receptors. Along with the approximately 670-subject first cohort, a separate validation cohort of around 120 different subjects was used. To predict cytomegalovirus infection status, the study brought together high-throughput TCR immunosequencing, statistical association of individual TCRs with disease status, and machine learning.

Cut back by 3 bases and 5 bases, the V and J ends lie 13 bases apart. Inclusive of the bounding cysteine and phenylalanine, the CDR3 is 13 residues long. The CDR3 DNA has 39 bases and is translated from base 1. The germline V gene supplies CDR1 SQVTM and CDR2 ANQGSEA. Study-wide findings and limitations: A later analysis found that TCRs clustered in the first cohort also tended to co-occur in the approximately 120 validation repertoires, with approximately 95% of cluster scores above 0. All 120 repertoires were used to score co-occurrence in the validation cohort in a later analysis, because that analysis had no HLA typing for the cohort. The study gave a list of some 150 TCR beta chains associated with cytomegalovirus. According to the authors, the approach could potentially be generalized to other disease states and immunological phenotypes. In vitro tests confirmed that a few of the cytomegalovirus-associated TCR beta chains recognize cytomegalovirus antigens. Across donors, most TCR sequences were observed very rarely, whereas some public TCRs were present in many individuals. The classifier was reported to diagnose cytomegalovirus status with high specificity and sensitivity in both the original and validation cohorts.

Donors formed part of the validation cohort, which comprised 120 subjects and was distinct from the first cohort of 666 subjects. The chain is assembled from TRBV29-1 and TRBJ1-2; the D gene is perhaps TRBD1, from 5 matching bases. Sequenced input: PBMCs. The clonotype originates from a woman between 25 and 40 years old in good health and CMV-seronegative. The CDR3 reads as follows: CSVDKTGSYGYTF. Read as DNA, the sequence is TGCAGCGTTGACAAAACAGGATCATATGGCTACACCTTC.